This T cell receptor (beta chain) was sequenced for a study of T cells in Graves' hyperthyroidism and ophthalmopathy. This clonotype appeared many times. Its antigen is undetermined. V shed 4 bases, J shed 0 bases, and the junction held 5 bases outside the gene matches. Germline lookup yields CDR1 SGHRS and CDR2 YFSETQ. The CDR3 contains 15 residues. Study-wide results and limits: Most clonotypes expanded in thyroid above 0.001 were likewise present in blood.

Using RNA transcripts as the source, TCR beta CDR3 regions were amplified. Using the HTBI primer set, a first-round RT-PCR was run on the TCR CDR3. One entry per CDR3 protein, called by TCRdb with MiXCR from the multiplex PCR reads. This sample has 300,000 to 400,000 distinct CDR3 sequences, with roughly 18% found just once. This TCR was recovered from a woman in her fifties or sixties with Graves' hyperthyroidism. This chain joins TRBV5-1 and TRBJ2-7, with 9 positions matching TRBD1. The sample was blood. In nucleotides, the CDR3 is TGCGCCAGCAGCAGGACAGGGGAAAGCTCCTACGAGCAGTACTTC. This translates into CASSRTGESSYEQYF.